Listed below are T cell receptor beta chains from one sample, sequenced in a study of T-cell memory formation after mild COVID-19. TCRdb analysed the 5' RACE reads with MiXCR anew, one entry per CDR3 protein. The table includes approximately 110,000 distinct CDR3 sequences, about 20% detected once. What was sequenced was PBMCs or a T cell subset sorted from them (not recorded which). The receptors here all came from a man aged 18 to 30 who had mild COVID-19 (a few samples of this study predate the infection). Cell type and time point are not known. Each CDR3 is given with its conserved first and last residue. Only some rows state a clone size, as once, few, many or a class for expanded clones.

J gene,V gene,clone size,CDR3 protein
TRBJ1-5,TRBV9,few,CASSVGGQQPQHF
TRBJ2-1,TRBV4-1,few,CASSQGIASGGPYNEQFF
TRBJ2-1,TRBV18,.,CASSDWGGEQFF
TRBJ2-1,TRBV29-1,few,CSVEDRRGLGYNEQFF
TRBJ2-3,TRBV7-8,few,CASSPWVTDTQYF
TRBJ2-3,TRBV30,.,CAWSVGTSTDTQYF
TRBJ1-5,TRBV7-8,few,CASSPDRDQPQHF
TRBJ1-2,TRBV12-3/TRBV12-4,few,CASSYKAAIYGYTF
TRBJ2-7,TRBV7-6,.,CASSLMGAAEQYF
TRBJ2-3,TRBV9,.,CASSVVLEGAADTQYF
TRBJ1-3,TRBV21-1,.,CASSSSRDAGNTIYF
TRBJ1-5,TRBV20-1,.,CSARLTASINQPQHF
TRBJ2-2,TRBV6-2/TRBV6-3,.,CASSYLQDNTGELFF
TRBJ2-2,TRBV7-2,.,CASIIAGNTGELFF
TRBJ1-1,TRBV7-8,few,CASSSLGPEGPAFF
TRBJ2-2,TRBV12-3/TRBV12-4,.,CASIMGRATGELFF
TRBJ1-6,TRBV5-1,few,CASSWGTVGSPLHF
TRBJ2-1,TRBV20-1,.,CSARDRGFRRRSSNEQFF
TRBJ1-1,TRBV12-5,many,CASGAGTGITEAFF
TRBJ1-4,TRBV4-3,few,CASSQDSAYGATNEKLFF
TRBJ2-2,TRBV12-3/TRBV12-4,.,CASSTTEFANTGELFF
TRBJ2-5,TRBV14,.,CASSQELVETQYF
TRBJ2-5,TRBV27,few,CASSFGAGGQETQYF
TRBJ2-7,TRBV7-2,many,CASSLNSYEQYF
TRBJ2-2,TRBV11-2,.,CASSLGGTRNTGELFF
TRBJ1-1,TRBV29-1,.,CSVDSGTVNTEAFF
TRBJ2-2,TRBV29-1,.,CSAPSHTVNGELFF
TRBJ2-5,TRBV6-2/TRBV6-3,few,CASSYSIGYDLGLGVGETQYF
TRBJ2-7,TRBV5-5,few,CASSTGTFSYEQYF
TRBJ2-5,TRBV24-1,.,CATSDLETQYF